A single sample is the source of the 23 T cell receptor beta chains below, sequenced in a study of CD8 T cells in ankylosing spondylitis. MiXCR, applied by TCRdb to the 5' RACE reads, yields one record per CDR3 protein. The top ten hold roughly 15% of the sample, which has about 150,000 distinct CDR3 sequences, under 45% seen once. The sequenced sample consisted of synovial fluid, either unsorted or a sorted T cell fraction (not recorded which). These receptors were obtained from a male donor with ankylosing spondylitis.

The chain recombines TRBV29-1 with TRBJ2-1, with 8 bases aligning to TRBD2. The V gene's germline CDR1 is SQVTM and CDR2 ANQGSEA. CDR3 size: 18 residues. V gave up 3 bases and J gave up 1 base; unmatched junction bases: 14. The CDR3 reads CSVDSLHPGGPSYNEQFF. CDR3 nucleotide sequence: TGCAGCGTTGATTCCCTTCATCCGGGAGGGCCTTCCTACAATGAGCAGTTCTTC.

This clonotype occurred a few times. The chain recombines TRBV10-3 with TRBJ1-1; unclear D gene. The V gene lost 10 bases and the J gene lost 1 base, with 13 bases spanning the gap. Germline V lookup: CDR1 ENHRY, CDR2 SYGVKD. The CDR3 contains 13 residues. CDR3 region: CAKRKRKNTEAFF. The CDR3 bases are TGTGCCAAGCGAAAACGAAAGAACACTGAAGCTTTCTTT.

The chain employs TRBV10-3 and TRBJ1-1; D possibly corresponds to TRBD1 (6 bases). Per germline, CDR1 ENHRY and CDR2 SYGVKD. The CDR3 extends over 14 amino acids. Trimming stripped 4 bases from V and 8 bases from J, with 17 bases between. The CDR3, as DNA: TGTGCCATCAGTGGGTTGGGGGGGGCATACGAAGCTTTCTTT. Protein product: CAISGLGGAYEAFF.

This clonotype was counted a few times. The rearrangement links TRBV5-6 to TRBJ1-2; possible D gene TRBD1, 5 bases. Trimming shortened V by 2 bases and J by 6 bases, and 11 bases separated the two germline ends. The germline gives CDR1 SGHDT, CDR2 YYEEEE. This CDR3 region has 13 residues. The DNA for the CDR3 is TGTGCCAGCAGCTTCGACCAGGGTGATGGCTACACCTTC. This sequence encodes CASSFDQGDGYTF. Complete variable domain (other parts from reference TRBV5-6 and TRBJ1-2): DAGVTQSPTHLIKTRGQQVTLRCSPKSGHDTVSWYQQALGQGPQFIFQYYEEEERQRGNFPDRFSGHQFPNYSSELNVNALLLGDSALYLCASSFDQGDGYTFGSGTRLTVV.

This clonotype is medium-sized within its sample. CDR3 bases: TGCAGTGGTTTAGCGGGCATTTACGAGCAGTACTTC. Protein sequence: CSGLAGIYEQYF. V is TRBV20-1 and J is TRBJ2-7; TRBD2 aligns across 7 bases. This CDR3 is 12 amino acids long. The germline V gene has CDR1 DFQATT and CDR2 SNEGSKA (reference sequence). The V gene end was trimmed by 7 bases and the J gene end by 4 bases; junction bases not matched to a gene: 7.

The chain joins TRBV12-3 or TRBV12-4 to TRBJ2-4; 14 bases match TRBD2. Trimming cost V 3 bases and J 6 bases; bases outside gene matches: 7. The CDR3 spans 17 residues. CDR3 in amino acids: CASSLGTSGSRGNIQYF. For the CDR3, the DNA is TGTGCCAGCAGTTTGGGGACTAGCGGGAGCAGGGGAAACATTCAGTACTTC.

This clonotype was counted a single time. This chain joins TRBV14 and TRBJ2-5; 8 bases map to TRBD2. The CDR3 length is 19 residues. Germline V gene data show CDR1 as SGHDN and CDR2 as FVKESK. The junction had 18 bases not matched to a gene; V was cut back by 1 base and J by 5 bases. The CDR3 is CASSQGWAGGANVEETQYF. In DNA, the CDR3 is TGTGCCAGCAGCCAAGGATGGGCCGGGGGGGCGAATGTGGAGGAGACCCAGTACTTC.

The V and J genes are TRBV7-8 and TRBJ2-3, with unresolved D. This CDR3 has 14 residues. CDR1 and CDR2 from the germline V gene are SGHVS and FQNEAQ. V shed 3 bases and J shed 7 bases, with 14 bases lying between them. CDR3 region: CASSFAPSRYTQYF. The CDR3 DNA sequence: TGTGCCAGCAGCTTCGCACCGTCGAGGTATACGCAGTATTTT. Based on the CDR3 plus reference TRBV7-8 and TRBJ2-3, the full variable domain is GAGVSQSPRYKVAKRGQDVALRCDPISGHVSLFWYQQALGQGPEFLTYFQNEAQLDKSGLPSDRFFAERPEGSVSTLKIQRTQQEDSAVYLCASSFAPSRYTQYFGPGTRLTVL.

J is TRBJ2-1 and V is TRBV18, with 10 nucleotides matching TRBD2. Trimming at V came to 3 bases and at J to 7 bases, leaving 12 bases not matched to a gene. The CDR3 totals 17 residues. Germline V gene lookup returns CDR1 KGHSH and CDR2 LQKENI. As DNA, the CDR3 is TGTGCCAGCTCACCCCGGGCTAGCGGGAGATGTTGTAATGAGCAGTTCTTC. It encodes CASSPRASGRCCNEQFF.

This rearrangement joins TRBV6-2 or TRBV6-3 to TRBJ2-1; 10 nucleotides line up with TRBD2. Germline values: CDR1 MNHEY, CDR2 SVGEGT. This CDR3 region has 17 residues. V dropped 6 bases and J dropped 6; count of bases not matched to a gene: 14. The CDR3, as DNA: TGTGCCAGCAGCAACTTTTTCGGGACTAGCGATAGCAATGAGCAGTTCTTC. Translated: CASSNFFGTSDSNEQFF.

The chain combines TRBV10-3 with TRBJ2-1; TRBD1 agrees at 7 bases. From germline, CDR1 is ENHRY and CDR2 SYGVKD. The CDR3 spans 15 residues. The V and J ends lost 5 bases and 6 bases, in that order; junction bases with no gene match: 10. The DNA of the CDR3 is TGTGCCATCAGTCCGGGACAGTCTGAGGTCAATGAGCAGTTCTTC. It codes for CAISPGQSEVNEQFF.

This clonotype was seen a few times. The CDR3 protein is CSARTERAAYEQYF. In DNA form, the CDR3 reads TGCAGTGCTAGGACCGAGCGAGCTGCCTACGAGCAGTACTTC. This rearrangement joins TRBV20-1 to TRBJ2-7, with no clear D. From germline, CDR1 is DFQATT and CDR2 SNEGSKA (reference sequence). V lost 3 bases, J lost 2 bases, and 14 bases lay in between. The CDR3 is 14 amino acids.

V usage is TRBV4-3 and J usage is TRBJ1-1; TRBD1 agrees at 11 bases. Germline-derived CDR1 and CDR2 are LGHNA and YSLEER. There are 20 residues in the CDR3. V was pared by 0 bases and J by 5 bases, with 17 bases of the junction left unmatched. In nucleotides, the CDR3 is TGCGCCAGCAGCCAAGAATACGGTGCGGACAGGGGGCGAATGAGGACTGAAGCTTTCTTT. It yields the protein CASSQEYGADRGRMRTEAFF.

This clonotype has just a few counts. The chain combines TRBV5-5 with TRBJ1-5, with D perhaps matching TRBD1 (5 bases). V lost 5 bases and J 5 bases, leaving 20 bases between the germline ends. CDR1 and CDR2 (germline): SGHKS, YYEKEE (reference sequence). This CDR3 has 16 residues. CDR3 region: CASRPGDGWGYQPQHF. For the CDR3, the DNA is TGTGCCAGCAGACCCGGCGACGGGTGGGGCTATCAGCCCCAGCATTTT.

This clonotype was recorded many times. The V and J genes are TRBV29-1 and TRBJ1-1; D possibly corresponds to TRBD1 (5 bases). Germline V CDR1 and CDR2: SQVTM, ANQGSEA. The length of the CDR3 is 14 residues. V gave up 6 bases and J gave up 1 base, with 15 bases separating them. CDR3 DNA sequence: TGCAGCGTCTATCCCCAAGGGGCGAACACTGAAGCTTTCTTT. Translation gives CSVYPQGANTEAFF.

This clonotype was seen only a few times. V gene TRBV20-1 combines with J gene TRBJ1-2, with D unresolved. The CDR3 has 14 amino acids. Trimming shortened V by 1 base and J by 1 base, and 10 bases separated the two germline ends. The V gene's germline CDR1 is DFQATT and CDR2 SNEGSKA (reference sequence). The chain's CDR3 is CSARGWNFNYGYTF. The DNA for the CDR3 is TGCAGTGCTAGAGGCTGGAATTTTAACTATGGCTACACCTTC.

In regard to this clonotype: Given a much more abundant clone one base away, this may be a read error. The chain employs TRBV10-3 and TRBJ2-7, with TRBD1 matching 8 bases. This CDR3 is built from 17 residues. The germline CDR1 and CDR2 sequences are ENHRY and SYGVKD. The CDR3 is CAISKSIVAGGRYEQYF. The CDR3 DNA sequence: TGTGCCATCAGTAAGTCTATTGTGGCAGGGGGCCGCTACGAGCAGTACTTC.

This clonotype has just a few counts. In DNA, the CDR3 is TGTGCCAGCAGCTCAGGGAATGCAGGCTACAATGAGCAGTTCTTC. The encoded protein is CASSSGNAGYNEQFF. The chain combines TRBV7-3 with TRBJ2-1, with D perhaps TRBD1 (5 bases). Trimming took off 4 bases at V and 3 bases at J, with 13 bases between the two ends. This CDR3 has 15 amino acids. From germline, CDR1 is SGHTA and CDR2 FQGTGA.

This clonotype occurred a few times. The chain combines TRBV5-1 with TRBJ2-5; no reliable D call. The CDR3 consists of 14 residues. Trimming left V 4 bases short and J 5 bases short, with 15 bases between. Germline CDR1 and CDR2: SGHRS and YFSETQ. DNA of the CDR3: TGCGCCAGCAGCCCACCGTCGAGTTGGGAGACCCAGTACTTC. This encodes CASSPPSSWETQYF.

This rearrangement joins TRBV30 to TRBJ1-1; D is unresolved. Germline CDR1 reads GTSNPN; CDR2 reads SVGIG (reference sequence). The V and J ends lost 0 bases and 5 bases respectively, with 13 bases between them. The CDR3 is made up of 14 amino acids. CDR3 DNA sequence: TGTGCCTGGAGTGTCTTAGGAGCGTGGACTGAAGCTTTCTTT. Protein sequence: CAWSVLGAWTEAFF.

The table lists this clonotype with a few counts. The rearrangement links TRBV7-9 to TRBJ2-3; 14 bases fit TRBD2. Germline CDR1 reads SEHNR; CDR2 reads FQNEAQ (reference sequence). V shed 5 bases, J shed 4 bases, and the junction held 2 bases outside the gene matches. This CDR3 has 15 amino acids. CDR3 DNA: TGTGCCAGCAGCCCGGGACTAGCGGGAGCAGATACGCAGTATTTT. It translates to CASSPGLAGADTQYF.

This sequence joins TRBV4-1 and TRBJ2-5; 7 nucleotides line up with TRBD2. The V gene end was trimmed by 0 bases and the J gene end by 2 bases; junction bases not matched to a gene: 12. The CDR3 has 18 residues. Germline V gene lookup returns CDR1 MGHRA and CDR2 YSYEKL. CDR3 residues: CASSQDFGASGVQETQYF. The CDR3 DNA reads TGCGCCAGCAGCCAAGATTTTGGCGCTAGCGGTGTTCAAGAGACCCAGTACTTC.

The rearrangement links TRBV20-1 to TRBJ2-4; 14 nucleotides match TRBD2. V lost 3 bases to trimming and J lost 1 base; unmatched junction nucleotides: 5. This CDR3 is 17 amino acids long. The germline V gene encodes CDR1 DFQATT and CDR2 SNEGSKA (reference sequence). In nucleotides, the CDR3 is TGCAGTGCTAGCGGACTAGCGGGAGGCTTGGCCAAAAACATTCAGTACTTC. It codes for CSASGLAGGLAKNIQYF.